This entry features one T cell receptor (beta chain) sequence. The data originate from a study of blood T cell repertoires in COVID-19. This table comes from immunoSEQ multiplex PCR, and its TCRdb copy is limited to in-frame clones, with some not included. The sample records roughly 250,000 clones, more than 75% being singletons. CDR1 is MNHEY and CDR2 is SMNVEV in the germline V gene (reference sequence). V gave up 2 bases and J gave up 3 bases, with 9 bases separating them. The CDR3 extends over 14 amino acids. Sequencing was done on a sample of peripheral blood. The J gene is TRBJ2-3, the V gene TRBV27; possibly TRBD1 for D (6 bases). The receptor comes from a man aged 40-55 years who had recovered from COVID-19. The CDR3 spells CASSLRRGTDTQYF. The CDR3 coding sequence is TGTGCCAGCAGTTTACGCAGGGGAACAGATACGCAGTATTTT.